These T cell receptor beta chains were read from a single sample in a study of T cells in Graves' hyperthyroidism and ophthalmopathy. Using its own MiXCR run on the multiplex PCR reads, TCRdb lists one record per CDR3 protein. The data show about 370,000 distinct CDR3 sequences, nearly 15% seen once. The sequencing sample was made of blood. Every receptor here comes from a woman aged 60-70 years with Graves' ophthalmopathy. Both conserved end residues are part of each CDR3. A D gene is named only where the DNA matches it firmly. Not all rows give a size; the values are once, few, many and, for expanded clones, a class.

clone_size,d_call,j_call,v_call,cdr3_aa,cdr3_nt
many,TRBD1,TRBJ1-4,TRBV12-5,CASGTGATNEKLFF,TGTGCTAGTGGTACAGGGGCAACTAATGAAAAACTGTTTTTT
.,TRBD2,TRBJ2-3,TRBV20-1,CSARDRRTSGRAGEDTQYF,TGCAGTGCTAGAGATCGGAGGACTAGCGGGAGGGCCGGGGAAGATACGCAGTATTTT
many,.,TRBJ2-1,TRBV2,CASRSTGTEQFF,TGTGCCAGCAGATCCACCGGGACCGAGCAGTTCTTC
many,.,TRBJ2-1,TRBV7-9,CASSSHRSYNEQFF,TGTGCCAGCAGCTCCCATCGATCCTACAATGAGCAGTTCTTC
few,.,TRBJ1-5,TRBV19,CASTGVVNQPQHF,TGTGCCAGTACAGGGGTTGTCAATCAGCCCCAGCATTTT
few,.,TRBJ1-5,TRBV14,CASSPEGQGGQPQHF,TGTGCCAGCAGCCCCGAGGGGCAGGGAGGCCAGCCCCAGCATTTT
many,.,TRBJ2-2,TRBV2,CASGENTNTGELFF,TGTGCCAGCGGGGAAAACACGAACACCGGGGAGCTGTTTTTT
few,TRBD1,TRBJ2-3,TRBV28,CASEQGRPDTQYF,TGTGCCAGCGAACAGGGGCGGCCAGATACGCAGTATTTT
.,.,TRBJ2-3,TRBV9,CASSVTSTDTQYF,TGTGCCAGCAGCGTTACCAGCACAGATACGCAGTATTTT
many,TRBD2,TRBJ2-7,TRBV7-2,CASSSTGGTSGSLAYEQYF,TGTGCCAGCAGCTCAACCGGTGGGACTAGCGGGAGTTTGGCATACGAGCAGTACTTC
.,.,TRBJ2-7,TRBV20-1,CSAPSEVSYEQYF,TGCAGCGCTCCCAGCGAGGTCTCCTACGAGCAGTACTTC
many,TRBD1,TRBJ2-7,TRBV7-2,CASSWGTASYEQYF,TGTGCCAGCAGCTGGGGGACAGCGTCCTACGAGCAGTACTTC
many,TRBD1,TRBJ1-5,TRBV24-1,CATSEKGQARNQPQHF,TGTGCCACCAGTGAGAAGGGACAGGCCCGCAATCAGCCCCAGCATTTT
many,.,TRBJ2-7,TRBV2,CASSESNYEQYF,TGTGCCAGCAGTGAGAGCAACTACGAGCAGTACTTC
few,TRBD1,TRBJ2-2,TRBV5-4,CASSPTPGQANTGELFF,TGTGCCAGCAGCCCGACACCGGGACAGGCTAACACCGGGGAGCTGTTTTTT
.,.,TRBJ2-3,TRBV19,CASSGQTVLTDTQYF,TGTGCCAGTAGTGGGCAGACCGTACTCACAGATACGCAGTATTTT
.,.,TRBJ2-1,TRBV7-2,CASSLRPDTYNEQFF,TGTGCCAGCAGCTTAAGACCGGATACCTACAATGAGCAGTTCTTC
many,TRBD1,TRBJ1-4,TRBV7-8,CASRAGTGTEKLFF,TGTGCCAGCAGGGCCGGGACAGGGACTGAAAAACTGTTTTTT
few,.,TRBJ1-6,TRBV29-1,CSVAFGVDSPLHF,TGCAGCGTTGCCTTCGGGGTTGATTCACCCCTCCACTTT
many,.,TRBJ2-5,TRBV3-1,CASSPMTSETQYF,TGTGCCAGCAGTCCCATGACCTCGGAGACCCAGTACTTC
.,TRBD1,TRBJ2-2,TRBV20-1,CSARDLGGENTGELFF,TGCAGTGCTAGAGATCTAGGGGGCGAAAACACCGGGGAGCTGTTTTTT
.,.,TRBJ1-1,TRBV6-1,CASTPTRNTEAFF,TGTGCCAGCACTCCAACACGAAACACTGAAGCTTTCTTT
many,TRBD2,TRBJ2-7,TRBV11-2,CASSLTVTSGRHEQYF,TGTGCCAGCAGCCTTACCGTAACTAGCGGGAGGCACGAGCAGTACTTC
many,TRBD2,TRBJ2-1,TRBV11-2,CASSSRTSGSSEQFF,TGTGCCAGCAGCTCCCGGACTAGCGGGAGTAGTGAGCAGTTCTTC
few,.,TRBJ1-1,TRBV4-2,CASSRGTDNTEAFF,TGTGCCAGCAGCCGTGGGACTGACAACACTGAAGCTTTCTTT
.,TRBD2,TRBJ2-3,TRBV7-2,CASSSPFRREADTQYF,TGTGCCAGCAGCTCACCGTTCCGGCGGGAGGCAGATACGCAGTATTTT
many,.,TRBJ2-7,TRBV28,CASTQLAAYEQYF,TGTGCCAGCACCCAGCTGGCCGCCTACGAGCAGTACTTC
few,.,TRBJ1-1,TRBV12-3/TRBV12-4,CASSTSGTAGRKAFF,TGTGCCAGCAGTACTTCCGGGACGGCGGGTAGGAAAGCTTTCTTT
many,.,TRBJ2-7,TRBV28,CASSTRKAAKLGEQYF,TGTGCCAGCAGTACTCGAAAGGCAGCTAAATTAGGCGAGCAGTACTTC
many,.,TRBJ2-5,TRBV28,CASSGTVIEETQYF,TGTGCCAGCAGCGGGACTGTTATAGAAGAGACCCAGTACTTC
many,.,TRBJ2-7,TRBV6-1,CASSSGHHLYEQYF,TGTGCCAGCAGTAGTGGACACCATCTCTACGAGCAGTACTTC
few,.,TRBJ2-7,TRBV29-1,CSVGSSYEQYF,TGCAGCGTAGGTAGCTCCTACGAGCAGTACTTC
many,.,TRBJ1-1,TRBV24-1,CATSDRDTEAFF,TGTGCCACCAGTGACCGGGACACTGAAGCTTTCTTT
many,.,TRBJ2-2,TRBV25-1,CASISRETGELFF,TGTGCCAGCATCAGCAGGGAAACCGGGGAGCTGTTTTTT
many,TRBD1,TRBJ2-3,TRBV2,CASRRDLRQGTQYF,TGTGCCAGCCGCCGGGACCTAAGACAGGGTACGCAGTATTTT